One and the same sample provided the 21 T cell receptor beta chains below, sequenced in a study of blood T cell repertoires in COVID-19. The data were produced by immunoSEQ multiplex PCR, yet TCRdb's version contains in-frame clones alone and is incomplete. The sample has hundreds of thousands of clones, 86% seen once. The sequencing input was PBMCs or T cells enriched from blood (not recorded which). Every receptor here comes from a woman between 50 and 59 years old in a cohort exposed to, infected with or recovered from COVID-19 (not recorded which).

This sequence joins TRBV14 and TRBJ1-2, with 7 bases identical to TRBD1. The V and J ends lost 1 base and 4 bases, in that order; junction bases with no gene match: 9. The germline CDR1 and CDR2 sequences are SGHDN and FVKESK. This CDR3 region has 16 residues. CDR3 DNA sequence: TGTGCCAGCAGCCAAGGCTTAGACAGGGCGTCCTATGGCTACACCTTC. Translating it yields CASSQGLDRASYGYTF.

The chain uses TRBV5-4 and TRBJ2-3, with TRBD2 matching over 14 bases. The CDR3 loop spans 18 amino acids. The ends lost 4 bases at V and 0 bases at J; junction bases unmatched: 7. Germline CDR1 SGHNT, CDR2 YYREEE (reference sequence). CDR3 protein: CASSPSRTSGGSTDTQYF. DNA for the CDR3: TGTGCCAGCAGCCCCTCACGGACTAGCGGGGGGAGCACAGATACGCAGTATTTT.

The gene calls are TRBV5-6 and TRBJ2-5; 9 positions agree with TRBD2. Germline-derived CDR1 and CDR2 are SGHDT and YYEEEE. The V segment lost 4 bases and the J segment 5 bases; nucleotides outside the gene matches: 9. This CDR3 contains 15 residues. CDR3 in amino acids: CASSPRRGGVETQYF. The CDR3 nucleotides read TGTGCCAGCAGCCCCAGGCGGGGGGGCGTGGAGACCCAGTACTTC.

The CDR3 DNA sequence: TGTGCCAGCAGCAAGGAACTAGCGGGGTCAGATACGCAGTATTTT. This codes for CASSKELAGSDTQYF. The V gene is TRBV7-2, the J gene TRBJ2-3; 10 nucleotides align to TRBD2. The ends lost 5 bases at V and 4 bases at J; junction bases unmatched: 6. The CDR3 extends over 15 amino acids. Germline values: CDR1 SGHTA, CDR2 FQGNSA.

The chain has TRBV9 and TRBJ2-3; D is unclear. The CDR3 runs to 12 residues. Germline V gives CDR1 SGDLS, CDR2 YYNGEE. V was trimmed by 1 base and J by 6 bases, leaving 6 bases between them. The CDR3 bases are TGTGCCAGCAGCGTACTCAGGGATACGCAGTATTTT. This encodes CASSVLRDTQYF.

The V gene is TRBV4-1, the J gene TRBJ2-1; TRBD2 might be the D (6 bases). The CDR3 is made up of 14 amino acids. Germline CDR1 MGHRA, CDR2 YSYEKL. V was pared by 4 bases and J by 10 bases, with 17 bases between. The CDR3 spells CASSLRLSRGEQFF. In nucleotides, the CDR3 is TGCGCCAGCAGCCTCCGCTTGTCCCGGGGGGAGCAGTTCTTC.

The sample holds a few counts of this clone. V and J are TRBV5-1 and TRBJ2-2; the D gene is possibly TRBD1 (6 bases). CDR1 SGHRS and CDR2 YFSETQ come from the germline V gene. V lost 4 bases and J lost 3, with 10 bases in between. CDR3 size: 14 residues. The CDR3 sequence: CASSQQGYTGELFF. The DNA of the CDR3 is TGCGCCAGCAGCCAACAGGGCTACACCGGGGAGCTGTTTTTT.

J is TRBJ1-5 and V is TRBV2, with a possible D match to TRBD1 (6 bases). Germline CDR1 SNHLY, CDR2 FYNNEI. The germline V and J ends were trimmed by 7 bases and 2 bases, with 12 bases remaining between them. The CDR3 sequence is 14 residues long. CDR3 in amino acids: CASKSGGGNQPQHF. For the CDR3, the DNA is TGTGCCAGCAAATCTGGGGGCGGCAATCAGCCCCAGCATTTT.

The chain combines TRBV15 with TRBJ2-5, with TRBD2 identical over 9 bases. Germline CDR1 reads LNHNV; CDR2 reads YYDKDF (reference sequence). The CDR3 extends over 17 amino acids. Trimming cost V 0 bases and J 5 bases; bases outside gene matches: 10. For the CDR3, the DNA is TGTGCCACCAGCAGAGATTTGCTAGCGGGGTGGTTGGAGACCCAGTACTTC. This translates into CATSRDLLAGWLETQYF.

The chain recombines TRBV28 with TRBJ1-2; the match to TRBD1 covers 7 bases. Trimming removed 4 bases from V and 4 bases from J; junction bases left unmatched: 6. Germline V lookup: CDR1 MDHEN, CDR2 SYDVKM. The CDR3 contains 14 residues. The CDR3 reads CASSSGDRPYGYTF. Written as DNA, the CDR3 is TGTGCCAGCAGTTCTGGGGACAGACCCTATGGCTACACCTTC.

For the CDR3, the DNA is TGTGCCAGCAGTTATCCACAGGGTTACTCACCCCTCCACTTT. This codes for CASSYPQGYSPLHF. V is TRBV25-1 and J is TRBJ1-6, with a tentative D call TRBD1 (6 bases). V lost 5 bases and J lost 10, with 15 bases in between. The CDR3 runs 14 residues. CDR1 MGHDK and CDR2 SYGVNS come from the germline V gene.

This clone was found a few times. The J gene is TRBJ1-1, the V gene TRBV5-1; 7 positions agree with TRBD1. The V gene end was trimmed by 0 bases and the J gene end by 5 bases; junction bases not matched to a gene: 13. CDR3 length: 17 residues. Looked up from germline, CDR1 is SGHRS and CDR2 is YFSETQ. The CDR3 spells CASSLGIRGLRRTEAFF. For the CDR3, the DNA is TGCGCCAGCAGCTTGGGTATTAGGGGGCTTCGGAGGACTGAAGCTTTCTTT.

The chain uses TRBV27 and TRBJ2-2; TRBD1 might be the D (5 bases). Per germline, CDR1 MNHEY and CDR2 SMNVEV (reference sequence). V shed 2 bases and J shed 6 bases, with 16 bases lying between them. This CDR3 is built from 16 residues. This CDR3 reads CASSLVQDLISGELFF. CDR3 sequence (DNA): TGTGCCAGCAGTTTAGTACAGGATCTCATTTCCGGGGAGCTGTTTTTT.

The V gene is TRBV29-1, the J gene TRBJ1-2, with 11 bases identical to TRBD1. The V gene end was trimmed by 3 bases and the J gene end by 5 bases; junction bases not matched to a gene: 5. CDR1 is SQVTM, CDR2 ANQGSEA, per germline. CDR3 length: 14 residues. The CDR3 DNA is TGCAGCGTTGAGGGACAGGGGGTCTCGTATGGCTACACCTTC. Residues: CSVEGQGVSYGYTF.

V usage is TRBV5-1 and J usage is TRBJ1-6; 8 bases agree with TRBD1. The CDR3 consists of 14 residues. Unmatched junction bases numbered 7, after V lost 6 bases and J lost 8 bases. Germline CDR1 reads SGHRS; CDR2 reads YFSETQ. CDR3 loop: CASKERTGYSPLHF. DNA for the CDR3: TGCGCCAGCAAGGAAAGGACAGGGTATTCACCCCTCCACTTT.

The chain is built from TRBV10-3 and TRBJ1-1; TRBD1 agrees at 7 bases. The CDR3 runs to 14 residues. CDR1 is ENHRY, CDR2 SYGVKD, per germline. Trimming removed 6 bases from V and 1 base from J; junction bases left unmatched: 5. The CDR3 region is CAISRQGSNTEAFF. The CDR3 nucleotides are TGTGCCATCAGCCGACAGGGATCGAACACTGAAGCTTTCTTT.

The chain is built from TRBV6-1 and TRBJ1-2; 7 bases align to TRBD1. V lost 3 bases to trimming and J lost 7 bases; unmatched junction nucleotides: 8. Germline V gives CDR1 MNHNS, CDR2 SASEGT. This CDR3 contains 14 residues. In DNA, the CDR3 is TGTGCCAGCAGTGACCCAGGGGGGATCTCTGGCTACACCTTC. The encoded protein is CASSDPGGISGYTF.

The chain is built from TRBV7-2 and TRBJ2-3, with 7 bases aligning to TRBD1. J was trimmed by 0 bases and V by 7 bases; bases with no gene match: 7. Germline CDR1 reads SGHTA; CDR2 reads FQGNSA. The CDR3 loop spans 15 amino acids. CDR3 bases: TGTGCCAGCAAAACAGGGGTCACTAGCACAGATACGCAGTATTTT. Amino acid sequence: CASKTGVTSTDTQYF.

V and J are TRBV7-6 and TRBJ2-2, with D unclear. This CDR3 has 13 residues. Germline-derived CDR1 and CDR2 are SGHVS and FNYEAQ. The germline V and J ends were trimmed by 3 bases and 5 bases, with 7 bases remaining between them. The CDR3 nucleotides read TGTGCCAGCAGCTTTTCGCGTACCGGGGAGCTGTTTTTT. It is translated as CASSFSRTGELFF. Full variable domain (remainder filled in from reference TRBV7-6 and TRBJ2-2): GAGVSQSPRYKVTKRGQDVALRCDPISGHVSLYWYRQALGQGPEFLTYFNYEAQQDKSGLPNDRFSAERPEGSISTLTIQRTEQRDSAMYRCASSFSRTGELFFGEGSRLTVL.

In DNA, the CDR3 is TGTGCCTGGAGAATGGACAGGCTCTACGAGCAGTACTTC. Amino acid sequence: CAWRMDRLYEQYF. This chain joins TRBV30 and TRBJ2-7; TRBD1 matches 7 bases. CDR3 length: 13 residues. Germline-derived CDR1 and CDR2 are GTSNPN and SVGIG (reference sequence). V shed 3 bases and J 3 bases; nucleotides not matched to a gene: 5.

CDR3 sequence (DNA): TGTGCCAGCAGTGCGACAGGTTCTTCTAACTATGGCTACACCTTC. Its translation: CASSATGSSNYGYTF. The chain recombines TRBV28 with TRBJ1-2; possible D gene TRBD1, 6 bases. Between the trimmed V and J ends, which lost 5 bases and 0 bases, there was a span of 13 bases. The germline CDR1 and CDR2 sequences are MDHEN and SYDVKM. The CDR3 is 15 amino acids.